The rows below give T cell receptor beta chains drawn from one sample of a study of CD8+ T cells in alopecia areata. TCRdb keeps only in-frame clones here, not all; method: immunoSEQ multiplex PCR. In the table there are 95,000 to 100,000 clones, approximately 63% of which are singletons. Sequencing used CD8+ T cells sorted from blood, obtained between weeks 55 and 70, from a patient treated with tofacitinib. These receptors were obtained from a human donor with alopecia areata. Each CDR3 is given with its conserved first and last residue. Each record gives: D gene, clone size, CDR3 length, J gene, V gene, CDR3 protein, CDR3 DNA. The D gene is left open where the match is weak. Size tells how often a clone was seen (once, few, many) or the class of an expanded clone, and some rows leave it out.

d_gene: NA
abundance: NA
len: 11
j_gene: TRBJ2-2
v_gene: TRBV30
CDR3aa: CAWTATGELFF
CDR3nt: TGTGCCTGGACAGCGACCGGGGAGCTGTTTTTT

d_gene: NA
abundance: NA
len: 15
j_gene: TRBJ2-7
v_gene: TRBV27
CDR3aa: CASRTHSTETYEQYF
CDR3nt: TGTGCCAGCAGAACCCACTCGACAGAAACCTACGAGCAGTACTTC

d_gene: NA
abundance: few
len: 13
j_gene: TRBJ2-1
v_gene: TRBV2
CDR3aa: CASSGSSYNEQFF
CDR3nt: TGTGCCAGCAGTGGGAGCTCCTACAATGAGCAGTTCTTC

d_gene: NA
abundance: few
len: 16
j_gene: TRBJ2-7
v_gene: TRBV6-1
CDR3aa: CASSERGKRWAYEQYF
CDR3nt: TGTGCCAGCAGTGAAAGGGGAAAGCGCTGGGCCTACGAGCAGTACTTC

d_gene: NA
abundance: few
len: 13
j_gene: TRBJ1-2
v_gene: TRBV29-1
CDR3aa: CSVRETTNYGYTF
CDR3nt: TGCAGCGTTCGTGAGACAACTAACTATGGCTACACCTTC

d_gene: NA
abundance: few
len: 15
j_gene: TRBJ1-5
v_gene: TRBV12-5
CDR3aa: CASGLRSGRNQPQHF
CDR3nt: TGTGCTAGTGGACTGAGGTCCGGGAGGAACCAGCCCCAGCATTTT

d_gene: TRBD2
abundance: NA
len: 14
j_gene: TRBJ2-1
v_gene: TRBV6-1
CDR3aa: CASLISGGRWEQFF
CDR3nt: TGTGCCAGCTTGATAAGCGGGGGCCGTTGGGAGCAGTTCTTC

d_gene: TRBD2
abundance: NA
len: 14
j_gene: TRBJ2-3
v_gene: TRBV13
CDR3aa: CASSMTSEGYTQYF
CDR3nt: TGTGCCAGCAGCATGACTAGCGAGGGATATACGCAGTATTTT

d_gene: NA
abundance: NA
len: 15
j_gene: TRBJ1-5
v_gene: TRBV6-5
CDR3aa: CASSYGGGSNQPQHF
CDR3nt: TGTGCCAGCAGTTACGGGGGGGGGAGCAATCAGCCCCAGCATTTT

d_gene: NA
abundance: NA
len: 12
j_gene: TRBJ2-2
v_gene: TRBV7-9
CDR3aa: CASSSYSSELFF
CDR3nt: TGTGCCAGCAGTTCGTATTCATCCGAGCTGTTTTTT

d_gene: NA
abundance: NA
len: 14
j_gene: TRBJ2-7
v_gene: TRBV7-9
CDR3aa: CASSSGGVTYEQYF
CDR3nt: TGTGCCAGCAGCTCTGGCGGGGTCACCTACGAGCAGTACTTC

d_gene: NA
abundance: few
len: 14
j_gene: TRBJ2-1
v_gene: TRBV29-1
CDR3aa: CSVVQGGLYNEQFF
CDR3nt: TGCAGCGTTGTCCAGGGGGGCCTTTACAATGAGCAGTTCTTC

d_gene: NA
abundance: NA
len: 14
j_gene: TRBJ1-1
v_gene: TRBV6-5
CDR3aa: CASSYSQRVTEAFF
CDR3nt: TGTGCCAGCAGTTACTCTCAGAGAGTCACTGAAGCTTTCTTT

d_gene: TRBD1
abundance: NA
len: 18
j_gene: TRBJ2-4
v_gene: TRBV4-1
CDR3aa: CASSQDSGQVLAKNIQYF
CDR3nt: TGCGCCAGCAGCCAAGATTCGGGACAGGTCCTAGCCAAAAACATTCAGTACTTC

d_gene: TRBD1
abundance: NA
len: 14
j_gene: TRBJ2-7
v_gene: TRBV5-6
CDR3aa: CASSFTDRAYEQYF
CDR3nt: TGTGCCAGCAGCTTTACGGACAGGGCCTACGAGCAGTACTTC

d_gene: NA
abundance: NA
len: 14
j_gene: TRBJ2-7
v_gene: TRBV5-1
CDR3aa: CASSLESTGNEQYF
CDR3nt: TGCGCCAGCAGCTTGGAATCCACGGGGAACGAGCAGTACTTC

d_gene: NA
abundance: NA
len: 11
j_gene: TRBJ2-1
v_gene: TRBV2
CDR3aa: CASAGSNEQFF
CDR3nt: TGTGCCTCAGCTGGGAGCAATGAGCAGTTCTTC

d_gene: NA
abundance: few
len: 13
j_gene: TRBJ2-7
v_gene: TRBV5-4
CDR3aa: CASSLGPLYEQYF
CDR3nt: TGTGCCAGCAGCTTGGGGCCTCTCTACGAGCAGTACTTC

d_gene: TRBD1
abundance: NA
len: 16
j_gene: TRBJ1-5
v_gene: TRBV7-8
CDR3aa: CASSPPHDRGNQPQHF
CDR3nt: TGTGCCAGCAGCCCCCCTCATGACAGGGGCAATCAGCCCCAGCATTTT

d_gene: NA
abundance: few
len: 14
j_gene: TRBJ2-7
v_gene: TRBV19
CDR3aa: CASSLRTEKYEQYF
CDR3nt: TGTGCCAGTAGCCTCCGGACGGAAAAATACGAGCAGTACTTC

d_gene: NA
abundance: few
len: 14
j_gene: TRBJ1-5
v_gene: TRBV13
CDR3aa: CASSVGWEGQPQHF
CDR3nt: TGTGCCAGCAGCGTAGGCTGGGAAGGTCAGCCCCAGCATTTT

d_gene: NA
abundance: NA
len: 14
j_gene: TRBJ2-5
v_gene: TRBV29-1
CDR3aa: CSVELNRVQETQYF
CDR3nt: TGCAGCGTTGAGTTGAATCGGGTTCAAGAGACCCAGTACTTC

d_gene: TRBD1
abundance: NA
len: 15
j_gene: TRBJ1-2
v_gene: TRBV15
CDR3aa: CATSREGTGTYGYTF
CDR3nt: TGTGCCACCAGCAGAGAGGGGACAGGGACCTATGGCTACACCTTC

d_gene: TRBD2
abundance: few
len: 15
j_gene: TRBJ2-2
v_gene: TRBV7-9
CDR3aa: CASSSGTSDAGELFF
CDR3nt: TGTGCCAGCAGCTCGGGGACTAGCGACGCCGGGGAGCTGTTTTTT

d_gene: NA
abundance: NA
len: 14
j_gene: TRBJ1-5
v_gene: TRBV7-2
CDR3aa: CASSLVASTQPQHF
CDR3nt: TGTGCCAGCAGCTTAGTAGCGAGCACTCAGCCCCAGCATTTT

d_gene: NA
abundance: many
len: 16
j_gene: TRBJ1-4
v_gene: TRBV5-1
CDR3aa: CATKSRDLPTNEKLFF
CDR3nt: TGCGCCACCAAATCACGGGATTTACCAACTAATGAAAAACTGTTTTTT

d_gene: NA
abundance: NA
len: 15
j_gene: TRBJ2-5
v_gene: TRBV2
CDR3aa: CASSRGGAYQETQYF
CDR3nt: TGTGCCAGCAGTAGGGGGGGAGCATACCAAGAGACCCAGTACTTC

d_gene: TRBD2
abundance: NA
len: 13
j_gene: TRBJ2-1
v_gene: TRBV7-9
CDR3aa: CASSGNGGNEQFF
CDR3nt: TGTGCCAGCAGCGGAAACGGGGGGAATGAGCAGTTCTTC

d_gene: TRBD1
abundance: NA
len: 13
j_gene: TRBJ1-1
v_gene: TRBV30
CDR3aa: CAWDRGPSTEAFF
CDR3nt: TGTGCCTGGGACAGGGGGCCAAGCACTGAAGCTTTCTTT

d_gene: NA
abundance: NA
len: 13
j_gene: TRBJ2-7
v_gene: TRBV13
CDR3aa: CASSSGHHYEQYF
CDR3nt: TGTGCCAGCAGCTCGGGACATCACTACGAGCAGTACTTC

d_gene: TRBD2
abundance: once
len: 15
j_gene: TRBJ2-1
v_gene: TRBV9
CDR3aa: CASSVGSGGAGEQFF
CDR3nt: TGTGCCAGCAGCGTAGGTAGCGGGGGGGCCGGTGAGCAGTTCTTC

d_gene: TRBD1
abundance: few
len: 14
j_gene: TRBJ2-1
v_gene: TRBV9
CDR3aa: CASTTGTAYNEQFF
CDR3nt: TGTGCCAGCACCACCGGGACAGCTTACAATGAGCAGTTCTTC

d_gene: TRBD1
abundance: NA
len: 15
j_gene: TRBJ1-5
v_gene: TRBV5-7
CDR3aa: CASSRRQGANQPQHF
CDR3nt: TGTGCCAGCAGCCGAAGACAGGGGGCGAATCAGCCCCAGCATTTT

d_gene: NA
abundance: NA
len: 14
j_gene: TRBJ2-3
v_gene: TRBV21-1
CDR3aa: CASSKDISTDTQYF
CDR3nt: TGTGCCAGCAGCAAAGACATTTCCACAGATACGCAGTATTTT

d_gene: TRBD1
abundance: many
len: 14
j_gene: TRBJ1-1
v_gene: TRBV4-1
CDR3aa: CASSQKTGGTEAFF
CDR3nt: TGCGCCAGCAGCCAGAAGACAGGGGGCACTGAAGCTTTCTTT

d_gene: TRBD2
abundance: NA
len: 17
j_gene: TRBJ2-3
v_gene: TRBV7-6
CDR3aa: CASSLARTSGITDTQYF
CDR3nt: TGTGCCAGCAGCTTAGCGCGGACTAGCGGTATCACAGATACGCAGTATTTT

d_gene: NA
abundance: NA
len: 15
j_gene: TRBJ2-2
v_gene: TRBV5-6
CDR3aa: CASKGQGRNTGELFF
CDR3nt: TGTGCCAGCAAGGGGCAGGGTCGGAACACCGGGGAGCTGTTTTTT

d_gene: NA
abundance: NA
len: 14
j_gene: TRBJ1-1
v_gene: TRBV7-2
CDR3aa: CASSLAGRRTEAFF
CDR3nt: TGTGCCAGCAGCTTGGCGGGGAGGAGGACTGAAGCTTTCTTT

d_gene: NA
abundance: few
len: 15
j_gene: TRBJ2-7
v_gene: TRBV4-1
CDR3aa: CASSQIGAESYEQYF
CDR3nt: TGCGCCAGCAGCCAAATAGGGGCGGAGAGCTACGAGCAGTACTTC

d_gene: TRBD1
abundance: NA
len: 17
j_gene: TRBJ1-2
v_gene: TRBV14
CDR3aa: CASSQVRTGNLNYGYTF
CDR3nt: TGTGCCAGCAGCCAAGTTCGGACAGGGAACCTTAACTATGGCTACACCTTC

d_gene: NA
abundance: NA
len: 17
j_gene: TRBJ2-1
v_gene: TRBV19
CDR3aa: CASSIVGRPSSYNEQFF
CDR3nt: TGTGCCAGTAGTATAGTCGGTCGTCCAAGCTCCTACAATGAGCAGTTCTTC

d_gene: TRBD1
abundance: NA
len: 15
j_gene: TRBJ1-6
v_gene: TRBV27
CDR3aa: CASSLSTGVGSPLHF
CDR3nt: TGTGCCAGCAGTTTATCAACAGGGGTGGGTTCACCCCTCCACTTT

d_gene: TRBD1
abundance: NA
len: 15
j_gene: TRBJ1-4
v_gene: TRBV13
CDR3aa: CASSQRGRSNEKLFF
CDR3nt: TGTGCCAGCAGCCAGAGGGGGCGTAGTAATGAAAAACTGTTTTTT

d_gene: NA
abundance: NA
len: 14
j_gene: TRBJ2-7
v_gene: TRBV13
CDR3aa: CASSIGRVPGEQYF
CDR3nt: TGTGCCAGCAGCATCGGCAGGGTGCCCGGCGAGCAGTACTTC

d_gene: NA
abundance: NA
len: 11
j_gene: TRBJ2-5
v_gene: TRBV27
CDR3aa: CASSLQETQYF
CDR3nt: TGTGCCAGCAGTTTACAAGAGACCCAGTACTTC

d_gene: TRBD1
abundance: NA
len: 14
j_gene: TRBJ1-2
v_gene: TRBV19
CDR3aa: CASRLQGANYGYTF
CDR3nt: TGTGCCAGTAGACTACAGGGGGCGAACTATGGCTACACCTTC

d_gene: NA
abundance: NA
len: 13
j_gene: TRBJ1-4
v_gene: TRBV15
CDR3aa: CATSTGQYEKLFF
CDR3nt: TGTGCCACCAGCACCGGACAGTACGAAAAACTGTTTTTT

d_gene: TRBD1
abundance: few
len: 12
j_gene: TRBJ1-2
v_gene: TRBV6-5
CDR3aa: CASTDRSYGYTF
CDR3nt: TGTGCCAGCACGGACAGGAGCTATGGCTACACCTTC